The 26 T cell receptor beta chains in this list originate from one sample, sequenced in a study of shared clonotypes between healthy human individuals. The naive CD8 fraction comprised CD45RO-negative cells positively selected for CCR7 and excluded terminally differentiated effector memory CD45RA+ cells. Only in-frame clones appear in the TCRdb table, and some are missing; sequencing was by immunoSEQ multiplex PCR. The data show around 610,000 clones, about 96% seen once. The sequenced sample consisted of naive CD8+ T cells sorted from blood. The receptor source for this set is a young woman in good health.

This chain uses TRBV28 with TRBJ2-1; D possibly corresponds to TRBD2 (6 bases). V lost 7 bases to trimming and J lost 0 bases, with 16 bases between them. Germline V CDR1 and CDR2: MDHEN, SYDVKM. The CDR3 totals 16 residues. The CDR3: CASKTYGSSSYNEQFF. CDR3 sequence (DNA): TGTGCCAGCAAGACCTACGGGAGCAGCTCCTACAATGAGCAGTTCTTC.

V gene TRBV2 combines with J gene TRBJ2-4; D is perhaps TRBD2 (6 bases). Trimming shortened V by 5 bases and J by 0 bases, and 29 bases separated the two germline ends. The germline V gene encodes CDR1 SNHLY and CDR2 FYNNEI. CDR3 length equals 21 residues. As DNA, the CDR3 is TGTGCCAGCAGTACCTGGGTATACGCCGCCGGGGGAAAACTAGCCAAAAACATTCAGTACTTC. It encodes CASSTWVYAAGGKLAKNIQYF.

This chain links TRBV29-1 with TRBJ2-1; D gene ambiguous. Germline CDR1 reads SQVTM; CDR2 reads ANQGSEA. The CDR3 has 12 amino acids. Trimming left V 1 base short and J 5 bases short, with 6 bases between. The CDR3, as DNA: TGCAGCGTTGAAGGGCTACACAATGAGCAGTTCTTC. It codes for CSVEGLHNEQFF.

This chain joins TRBV9 and TRBJ2-3; 7 bases agree with TRBD1. V shed 4 bases and J 2 bases; nucleotides not matched to a gene: 7. CDR3 length: 15 residues. Germline V gives CDR1 SGDLS, CDR2 YYNGEE. The DNA of the CDR3 is TGTGCCAGCAGCAGACGGACAGGCGACACAGATACGCAGTATTTT. This sequence encodes CASSRRTGDTDTQYF.

V is TRBV15 and J is TRBJ2-1; TRBD2 agrees at 9 bases. Germline CDR1 and CDR2: LNHNV and YYDKDF (reference sequence). The length of the CDR3 is 16 residues. The V and J ends lost 1 base and 4 bases, in that order; junction bases with no gene match: 5. The CDR3 nucleotides read TGTGCCACCAGCAGAGGATCTAGCGGGACGTACAATGAGCAGTTCTTC. It is translated as CATSRGSSGTYNEQFF.

CDR3 residues: CASSLPYRATNEKLFF. For the CDR3, the DNA is TGTGCCAGCAGTCTCCCATACAGAGCAACTAATGAAAAACTGTTTTTT. The chain links TRBV28 to TRBJ1-4; no reliable D call. The V gene lost 5 bases and the J gene lost 0 bases, with 13 bases spanning the gap. The germline V gene has CDR1 MDHEN and CDR2 SYDVKM. There are 16 residues in the CDR3.

The chain employs TRBV10-2 and TRBJ2-7, with D hard to call. V was shortened by 7 bases and J by 5 bases, with 18 bases between the two germline ends. This CDR3 region has 14 residues. Germline V gene lookup returns CDR1 WSHSY and CDR2 SAAADI. For the CDR3, the DNA is TGCGCCAGCACCGAGCCTATCGAAGGCGACGAGCAGTACTTC. Encoded protein: CASTEPIEGDEQYF.

The gene calls are TRBV25-1 and TRBJ1-2, with D maybe TRBD1 (5 bases). The CDR3 has 15 amino acids. CDR1 and CDR2 from the germline V gene are MGHDK and SYGVNS. The ends were cut back, 1 base at V and 4 bases at J, with 13 bases in the middle. Written as DNA, the CDR3 is TGTGCCAGCAGTGAATTAGTAGGGGAGACCTATGGCTACACCTTC. Translated: CASSELVGETYGYTF.

This chain connects TRBV11-2 to TRBJ2-3; 10 bases match TRBD2. From germline, CDR1 is SGHAT and CDR2 FQNNGV. The CDR3 covers 14 residues. The trim removed 4 bases at V and 6 bases at J, leaving 4 bases unmatched. In nucleotides, the CDR3 is TGTGCCAGCAGCTCTAGCGGGAGTTGGGATACGCAGTATTTT. Protein product: CASSSSGSWDTQYF.

The V gene is TRBV11-2, the J gene TRBJ1-6, with D maybe TRBD1 (5 bases). From germline, CDR1 is SGHAT and CDR2 FQNNGV. Trimming removed 4 bases at V and 8 bases at J, with 24 bases between. The CDR3 length is 18 residues. The CDR3 DNA is TGTGCCAGCAGCTCTGTGCCTAGGACACCTGCCCTGTATTCACCCCTCCACTTT. Translation gives CASSSVPRTPALYSPLHF.

The chain combines TRBV30 with TRBJ1-6; D is perhaps TRBD1 (6 bases). Trimming cost V 2 bases and J 2 bases, with 16 bases left between them. The CDR3 extends over 17 amino acids. CDR1 and CDR2 (germline): GTSNPN, SVGIG (reference sequence). CDR3 in amino acids: CAWSLDSQYPYNSPLHF. The DNA for the CDR3 is TGTGCCTGGAGTTTGGACAGCCAATATCCCTATAATTCACCCCTCCACTTT.

This clone showed up just once. The CDR3 DNA reads as TGTGCCAGCAGCTCGGGGACAAGCTGGGGAAACACCATATATTTT. Translation: CASSSGTSWGNTIYF. The chain joins TRBV13 to TRBJ1-3; the D gene is possibly TRBD1 (6 bases). The CDR3 has 15 amino acids. The germline gives CDR1 PRHDT, CDR2 FYEKMQ (reference sequence). V gave up 4 bases and J gave up 4 bases, with 14 bases separating them.

This rearrangement joins TRBV9 to TRBJ2-2; D assignment may be TRBD1 or TRBD2 (5 bases each). CDR3 length equals 15 residues. Per germline, CDR1 SGDLS and CDR2 YYNGEE. Deletions cut 4 bases from V and 1 base from J, with 11 bases between. CDR3 sequence: CASSSRGENTGELFF. The CDR3 region has the DNA TGTGCCAGCAGCAGTAGAGGGGAGAACACCGGGGAGCTGTTTTTT.

This chain uses TRBV19 with TRBJ2-7; D possibly corresponds to TRBD1 (6 bases). This CDR3 has 14 residues. Germline V lookup: CDR1 LNHDA, CDR2 SQIVND (reference sequence). V was pared by 7 bases and J by 1 base, with 14 bases between. CDR3 coding DNA: TGTGCCAGTAACGGCAGGGGAATTTCCTACGAGCAGTACTTC. Its translation is CASNGRGISYEQYF.

V and J are TRBV2 and TRBJ2-7, with 14 bases fitting TRBD2. The CDR3 contains 15 residues. From germline, CDR1 is SNHLY and CDR2 FYNNEI. The trim removed 3 bases at V and 2 bases at J, leaving 0 bases unmatched. CDR3 DNA sequence: TGTGCCAGCAGTGAGACTAGCGGGAGGGCCTACGAGCAGTACTTC. This translates into CASSETSGRAYEQYF. Supplemented by reference TRBV2 and TRBJ2-7, the full variable domain reads EPEVTQTPSHQVTQMGQEVILRCVPISNHLYFYWYRQILGQKVEFLVSFYNNEISEKSEIFDDQFSVERPDGSNFTLKIRSTKLEDSAMYFCASSETSGRAYEQYFGPGTRLTVT.

V gene TRBV27 combines with J gene TRBJ1-3, with a weak D call TRBD1 (5 bases). This CDR3 has 14 amino acids. V was pared by 5 bases and J by 0 bases, with 8 bases between. Germline CDR1 reads MNHEY; CDR2 reads SMNVEV (reference sequence). This CDR3 is CASSGQGSGNTIYF. For the CDR3, the DNA is TGTGCCAGCAGTGGGCAGGGCTCTGGAAACACCATATATTTT.

In this sample, this clone turned up once. This CDR3 is CASSLGESYNEQFF. The CDR3, as DNA: TGTGCCAGCAGCTTAGGAGAATCCTACAATGAGCAGTTCTTC. V is TRBV7-8 and J is TRBJ2-1; no reliable D call. The CDR3 spans 14 residues. The germline V gene has CDR1 SGHVS and CDR2 FQNEAQ. V was clipped by 1 base and J by 1 base, with 5 bases between them.

V and J are TRBV29-1 and TRBJ1-2; D may be TRBD1 (5 bases). The germline gives CDR1 SQVTM, CDR2 ANQGSEA. Between the trimmed V and J ends, which lost 6 bases and 2 bases, there was a span of 22 bases. This CDR3 has 16 residues. CDR3 residues: CSVETPGNGQNYGYTF. CDR3 DNA sequence: TGCAGCGTCGAAACACCAGGTAACGGACAAAACTATGGCTACACCTTC.

The chain links TRBV7-9 to TRBJ2-7; a weak D match, TRBD2 (5 bases). CDR3 length: 13 residues. The V end lost 4 bases, the J end lost 6 bases, and 13 bases lay between the germline ends. Germline V gives CDR1 SEHNR, CDR2 FQNEAQ (reference sequence). CDR3 DNA sequence: TGTGCCAGCAGCTCCTGGATGAGGGCCGAGCAGTACTTC. Its protein is CASSSWMRAEQYF.

The chain carries TRBV27 and TRBJ1-5, with D unclear. The CDR3 is 15 residues long. V was clipped by 5 bases and J by 0 bases, with 11 bases between them. Per the germline V gene, CDR1 is MNHEY and CDR2 is SMNVEV (reference sequence). In DNA, the CDR3 is TGTGCCAGCAGTGCAGGATTTTATAGCAATCAGCCCCAGCATTTT. Protein: CASSAGFYSNQPQHF.

V and J are TRBV28 and TRBJ1-1; D remains ambiguous. Trimming left V 4 bases short and J 5 bases short, with 11 bases between. The CDR3 extends over 13 amino acids. Germline CDR1 MDHEN, CDR2 SYDVKM. The CDR3: CASSSHDRTEAFF. The CDR3 nucleotides read TGTGCCAGCAGTTCCCATGACCGGACTGAAGCTTTCTTT.

The gene calls are TRBV7-9 and TRBJ2-3; 8 positions match TRBD2. The CDR3 consists of 17 residues. Germline V gene sequence: CDR1 SEHNR, CDR2 FQNEAQ (reference sequence). V was pared by 6 bases and J by 2 bases, with 13 bases of the junction left unmatched. In DNA, the CDR3 is TGTGCCAGCAGTTGGCGGGAGGTGACGAAAGCCACAGATACGCAGTATTTT. This encodes CASSWREVTKATDTQYF.

The chain uses TRBV14 and TRBJ2-1; 8 bases line up with TRBD2. Germline CDR1 SGHDN, CDR2 FVKESK. This CDR3 spans 14 amino acids. V dropped 6 bases and J dropped 4; count of bases not matched to a gene: 5. Written as DNA, the CDR3 is TGTGCCAGCAGTTTTGGACTAGCTTACAATGAGCAGTTCTTC. Translated: CASSFGLAYNEQFF.

The rearrangement joins TRBV9 to TRBJ2-3; TRBD2 matches 12 bases. The CDR3 covers 16 residues. V trimming: 4 bases; J trimming: 6 bases; junction bases outside the gene matches: 9. Germline V gene data show CDR1 as SGDLS and CDR2 as YYNGEE. In DNA, the CDR3 is TGTGCCAGCAGCCCCCTGACTAGCGGGAGCGGGGATACGCAGTATTTT. Protein product: CASSPLTSGSGDTQYF. Using reference TRBV9 and TRBJ2-3 for the parts outside the CDR3, the full variable domain is DSGVTQTPKHLITATGQRVTLRCSPRSGDLSVYWYQQSLDQGLQFLIQYYNGEERAKGNILERFSAQQFPDLHSELNLSSLELGDSALYFCASSPLTSGSGDTQYFGPGTRLTVL.

The chain has TRBV28 and TRBJ2-7; 13 nucleotides align to TRBD2. Trimming cost V 5 bases and J 0 bases; bases outside gene matches: 13. Germline V gives CDR1 MDHEN, CDR2 SYDVKM. The CDR3 totals 19 residues. CDR3 loop: CASSRGLAGAEWGSYEQYF. CDR3 bases: TGTGCCAGCAGTCGAGGACTAGCGGGAGCGGAGTGGGGCTCCTACGAGCAGTACTTC.

This chain joins TRBV9 and TRBJ2-1; 7 nucleotides align to TRBD2. The CDR3 consists of 15 residues. The V gene's germline CDR1 is SGDLS and CDR2 YYNGEE. V trimming: 4 bases; J trimming: 8 bases; junction bases outside the gene matches: 12. CDR3 coding DNA: TGTGCCAGCAGCCCCCAGGATAGCGGGTTCTATGAGCAGTTCTTC. Translating gives CASSPQDSGFYEQFF.